The 11 T cell receptor beta chains listed next were all sequenced from one sample in a study of sequential checkpoint blockade in melanoma (dated by TCRdb to 2018 to 2020). Preparation of the library involved the immunoSEQ multiplex PCR assay. The table was pulled from immuneACCESS by TCRdb, which kept in-frame rearrangements only. Such tables lose some clones; where checked, under half of the loss comes from unresolved V genes, and the rest has no known cause. A total of 14,000 or so clones appear in this sample, around 77% of them only once. Roughly 31% of the sample belongs to the ten largest clones. The intended sense of this specimen's treatment or condition label: randomized to nivolumab then ipilimumab (arm A) or the reverse (arm B). The sample was CD8+ T cells sorted from blood (inferred from file names), taken from a patient given nivolumab and ipilimumab in sequence. Receptors originate from a human donor with melanoma.

V usage is TRBV9 and J usage is TRBJ2-1; the match to TRBD2 covers 9 bases. Germline assignment: CDR1 SGDLS and CDR2 YYNGEE. The CDR3 has 20 residues. V lost 4 bases, J lost 0 bases, and 17 bases stayed unmatched. The CDR3 loop is CASSPAGGGTLQLSYNEQFF. The CDR3 DNA sequence: TGTGCCAGCAGCCCCGCGGGAGGGGGGACTTTACAACTCTCCTACAATGAGCAGTTCTTC.

This chain connects TRBV7-2 to TRBJ2-3; unclear D gene. Germline V CDR1 and CDR2: SGHTA, FQGNSA. The length of the CDR3 is 13 residues. Trimming cost V 2 bases and J 4 bases, with 7 bases left between them. In nucleotides, the CDR3 is TGTGCCAGCAGCTTACCACTACCAGATACGCAGTATTTT. It codes for CASSLPLPDTQYF.

This clone was counted a few times. The rearrangement links TRBV7-9 to TRBJ2-7; 7 nucleotides align to TRBD2. CDR1 is SEHNR, CDR2 FQNEAQ, per germline (reference sequence). With 3 bases clipped from V and 0 bases from J, the junction kept 5 bases outside the gene matches. The CDR3 length is 15 residues. CDR3 residues: CASSFPSGSSYEQYF. The DNA for the CDR3 is TGTGCCAGCAGCTTTCCTAGCGGCTCCTCCTACGAGCAGTACTTC.

This clone has a handful of counts. The V gene is TRBV9, the J gene TRBJ1-1, with a possible D match to TRBD1 (5 bases). This CDR3 contains 13 residues. CDR1 and CDR2 (germline): SGDLS, YYNGEE. The ends were cut back, 2 bases at V and 4 bases at J, with 9 bases in the middle. The CDR3 is CASSVEGRTEAFF. The DNA of the CDR3 is TGTGCCAGCAGCGTGGAGGGACGCACTGAAGCTTTCTTT.

This chain connects TRBV5-1 to TRBJ1-6; TRBD1 matches at 7 bases. The V and J ends lost 4 bases and 6 bases, in that order; junction bases with no gene match: 4. Germline V CDR1 and CDR2: SGHRS, YFSETQ. The CDR3 is made up of 14 amino acids. The CDR3 protein is CASSQTGSNSPLHF. The CDR3, as DNA: TGCGCCAGCAGCCAGACAGGGAGTAATTCACCCCTCCACTTT.

This chain uses TRBV27 with TRBJ2-2, with D possibly being TRBD1 (6 bases). Trimming removed 3 bases from V and 7 bases from J, with 12 bases in between. The CDR3 extends over 14 amino acids. Germline V gene data show CDR1 as MNHEY and CDR2 as SMNVEV (reference sequence). The CDR3 DNA sequence: TGTGCCAGCAGTTTCGGACAGTTCGTCGGGGAGCTGTTTTTT. This gives the protein CASSFGQFVGELFF.

J is TRBJ2-7 and V is TRBV30, with D maybe TRBD1 (5 bases). Germline V lookup: CDR1 GTSNPN, CDR2 SVGIG (reference sequence). This CDR3 comprises 15 residues. Trimming removed 3 bases from V and 4 bases from J, with 19 bases in between. The CDR3 loop reads CAWSPRGRAVYEQYF. CDR3 sequence (DNA): TGTGCCTGGAGCCCTCGAGGCAGGGCGGTTTACGAGCAGTACTTC. Full variable domain (remainder filled in from reference TRBV30 and TRBJ2-7): SQTIHQWPATLVQPVGSPLSLECTVEGTSNPNLYWYRQAAGRGLQLLFYSVGIGQISSEVPQNLSASRPQDRQFILSSKKLLLSDSGFYLCAWSPRGRAVYEQYFGPGTRLTVT.

This clone showed up just a few times. The chain links TRBV27 to TRBJ2-3; the D is unclear. This CDR3 comprises 16 residues. Germline V gene lookup returns CDR1 MNHEY and CDR2 SMNVEV (reference sequence). Trimming cost V 9 bases and J 0 bases, with 19 bases left between them. CDR3 sequence reads: CASKETRFSSTDTQYF. The CDR3 DNA follows: TGTGCCAGTAAAGAGACTCGTTTTAGTAGCACAGATACGCAGTATTTT.

The gene calls are TRBV11-2 and TRBJ1-1; 7 nucleotides align to TRBD1. J was trimmed by 6 bases and V by 4 bases; bases with no gene match: 11. This CDR3 region has 15 residues. Germline V gene data show CDR1 as SGHAT and CDR2 as FQNNGV. CDR3 sequence: CASSSKRQGAAEAFF. The CDR3 DNA reads TGTGCCAGCAGCTCGAAGAGACAGGGAGCGGCTGAAGCTTTCTTT.

The chain couples TRBV6-6 to TRBJ1-5; tentative D call: TRBD1 (6 bases). The germline V gene has CDR1 MNHNY and CDR2 SVGAGI (reference sequence). Deletions cut 6 bases from V and 0 bases from J, with 15 bases between. The length of the CDR3 is 16 residues. The CDR3 spells CASRHFRTDSNQPQHF. CDR3 DNA: TGTGCCAGCAGGCACTTCAGGACAGATAGCAATCAGCCCCAGCATTTT.

The gene calls are TRBV29-1 and TRBJ1-1, with 7 bases that match TRBD1. V was clipped by 7 bases and J by 0 bases; unmatched bases: 8. The CDR3 is 14 residues long. CDR1 is SQVTM, CDR2 ANQGSEA, per germline. The chain's CDR3 is CSGEETGMNTEAFF. CDR3 nucleotide sequence: TGCAGCGGGGAGGAGACAGGGATGAACACTGAAGCTTTCTTT.